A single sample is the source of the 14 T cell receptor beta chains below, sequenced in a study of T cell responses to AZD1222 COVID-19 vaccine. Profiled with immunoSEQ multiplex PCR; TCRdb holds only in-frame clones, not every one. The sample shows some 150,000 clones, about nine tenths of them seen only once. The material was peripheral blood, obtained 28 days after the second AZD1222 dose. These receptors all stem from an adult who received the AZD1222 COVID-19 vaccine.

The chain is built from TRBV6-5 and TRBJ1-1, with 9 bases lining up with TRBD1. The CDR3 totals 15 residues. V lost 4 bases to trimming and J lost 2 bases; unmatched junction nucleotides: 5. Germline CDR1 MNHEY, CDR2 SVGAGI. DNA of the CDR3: TGTGCCAGCAGTTCTTACAGGGGGCGAAACACTGAAGCTTTCTTT. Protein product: CASSSYRGRNTEAFF.

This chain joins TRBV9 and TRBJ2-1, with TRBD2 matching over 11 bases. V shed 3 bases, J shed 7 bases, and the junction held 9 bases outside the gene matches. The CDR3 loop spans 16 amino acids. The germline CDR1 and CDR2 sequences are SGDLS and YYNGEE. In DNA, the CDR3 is TGTGCCAGCAGCGGTTCTCTAGCGGGGGGAGGGAATGAGCAGTTCTTC. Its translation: CASSGSLAGGGNEQFF.

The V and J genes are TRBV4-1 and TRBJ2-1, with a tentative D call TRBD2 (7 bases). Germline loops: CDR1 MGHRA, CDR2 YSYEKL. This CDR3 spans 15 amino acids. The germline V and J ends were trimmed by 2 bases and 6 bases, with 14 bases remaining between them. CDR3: CASSQIGGQGNEQFF. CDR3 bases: TGCGCCAGCAGCCAAATCGGGGGGCAGGGCAATGAGCAGTTCTTC.

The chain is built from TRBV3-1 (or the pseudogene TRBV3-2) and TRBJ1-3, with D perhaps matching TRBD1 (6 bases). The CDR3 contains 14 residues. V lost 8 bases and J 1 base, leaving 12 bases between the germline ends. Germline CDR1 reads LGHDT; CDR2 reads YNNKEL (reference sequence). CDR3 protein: CASADRFSGNTIYF. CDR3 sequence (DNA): TGTGCCAGCGCCGACAGGTTTTCTGGAAACACCATATATTTT.

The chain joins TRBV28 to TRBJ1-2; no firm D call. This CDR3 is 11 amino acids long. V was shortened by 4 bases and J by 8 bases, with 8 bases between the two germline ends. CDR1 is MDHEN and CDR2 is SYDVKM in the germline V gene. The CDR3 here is CASSSRRGYTF. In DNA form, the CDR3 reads TGTGCCAGCAGTTCGCGGCGGGGCTACACCTTC.

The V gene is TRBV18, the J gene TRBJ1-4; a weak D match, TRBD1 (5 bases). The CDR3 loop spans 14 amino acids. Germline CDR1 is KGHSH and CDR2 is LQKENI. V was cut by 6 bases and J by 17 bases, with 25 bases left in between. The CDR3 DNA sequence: TGTGCCAGCTCCCCCGTCCCTCGGTTAGGGGTCGTCTTTTTT. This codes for CASSPVPRLGVVFF.

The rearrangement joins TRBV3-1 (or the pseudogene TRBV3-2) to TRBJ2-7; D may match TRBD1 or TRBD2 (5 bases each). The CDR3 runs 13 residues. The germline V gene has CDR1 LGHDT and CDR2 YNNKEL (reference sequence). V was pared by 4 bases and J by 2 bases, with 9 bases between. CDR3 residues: CASSRGGPYEQYF. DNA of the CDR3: TGTGCCAGCAGCCGTGGGGGTCCCTACGAGCAGTACTTC.

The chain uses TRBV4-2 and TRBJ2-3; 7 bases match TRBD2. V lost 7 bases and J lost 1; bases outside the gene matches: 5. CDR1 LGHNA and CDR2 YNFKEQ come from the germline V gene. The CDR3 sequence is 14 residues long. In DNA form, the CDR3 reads TGTGCCAGCACCCGGGGAGGGGGCACAGATACGCAGTATTTT. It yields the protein CASTRGGGTDTQYF.

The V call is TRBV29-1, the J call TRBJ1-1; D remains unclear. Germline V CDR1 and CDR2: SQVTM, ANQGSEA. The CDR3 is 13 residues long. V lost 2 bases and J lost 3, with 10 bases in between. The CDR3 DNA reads TGCAGCGTTGAACCCGAAGAGGACACTGAAGCTTTCTTT. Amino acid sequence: CSVEPEEDTEAFF.

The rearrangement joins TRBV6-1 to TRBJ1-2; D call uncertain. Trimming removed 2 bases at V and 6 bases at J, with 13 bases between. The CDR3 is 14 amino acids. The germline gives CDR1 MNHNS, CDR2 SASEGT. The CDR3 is CASSEQGFGNGYTF. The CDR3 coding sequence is TGTGCCAGCAGTGAACAAGGGTTTGGTAATGGCTACACCTTC.

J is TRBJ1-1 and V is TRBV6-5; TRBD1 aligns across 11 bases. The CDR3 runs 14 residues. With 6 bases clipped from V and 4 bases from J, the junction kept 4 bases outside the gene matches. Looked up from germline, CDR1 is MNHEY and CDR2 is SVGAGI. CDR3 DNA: TGTGCCAGCAGGCGGGACAGGGGGGGCACTGAAGCTTTCTTT. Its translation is CASRRDRGGTEAFF.

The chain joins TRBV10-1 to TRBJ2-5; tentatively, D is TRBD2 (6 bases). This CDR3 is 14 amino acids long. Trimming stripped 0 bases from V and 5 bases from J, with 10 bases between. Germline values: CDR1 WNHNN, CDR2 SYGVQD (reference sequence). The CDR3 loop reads CASSESGGSETQYF. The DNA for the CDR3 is TGCGCCAGCAGTGAGTCTGGAGGGAGCGAGACCCAGTACTTC.

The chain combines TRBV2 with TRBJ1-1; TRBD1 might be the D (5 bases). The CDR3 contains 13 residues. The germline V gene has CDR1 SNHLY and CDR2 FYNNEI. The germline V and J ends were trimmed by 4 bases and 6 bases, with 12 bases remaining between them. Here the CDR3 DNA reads TGTGCCAGCAGTGTGCCCGGGGGAGCTGAAGCTTTCTTT. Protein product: CASSVPGGAEAFF. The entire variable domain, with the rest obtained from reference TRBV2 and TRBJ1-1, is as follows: EPEVTQTPSHQVTQMGQEVILRCVPISNHLYFYWYRQILGQKVEFLVSFYNNEISEKSEIFDDQFSVERPDGSNFTLKIRSTKLEDSAMYFCASSVPGGAEAFFGQGTRLTVV.

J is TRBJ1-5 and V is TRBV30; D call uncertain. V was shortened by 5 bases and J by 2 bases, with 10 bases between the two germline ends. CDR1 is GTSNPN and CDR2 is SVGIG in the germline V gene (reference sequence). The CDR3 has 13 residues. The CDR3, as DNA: TGTGCCTGGTCCAGACGGGGCAATCAGCCCCAGCATTTT. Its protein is CAWSRRGNQPQHF. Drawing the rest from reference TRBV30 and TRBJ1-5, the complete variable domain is SQTIHQWPATLVQPVGSPLSLECTVEGTSNPNLYWYRQAAGRGLQLLFYSVGIGQISSEVPQNLSASRPQDRQFILSSKKLLLSDSGFYLCAWSRRGNQPQHFGDGTRLSIL.